Listed here is a single T cell receptor beta chain. It lacks a known antigen. Qualities for individual bases were not recorded, and no much larger clone is one base off. Ficoll-Paque density gradient centrifugation was the method used to isolate PBMCs. Sequencing took place on an Illumina NovaSeq 6000. TCRalpha and TCRbeta cDNA libraries were built by 5'RACE with constant-segment primers, adding sample barcodes and unique molecular identifiers. Trizol reagent was used to extract RNA from every sample. Amplification of the libraries took two PCR steps, and the second step added a second sample barcode plus Illumina TruSeq adapters. Libraries were sequenced on an Illumina NovaSeq with 2 x 150 bp paired-end reads. The paper's processing steps were these. The reads were demultiplexed and collapsed into UMI-guided consensus sequences using migec v1.2.7. With mixcr v2.1.11, UMI consensuses were aligned to TRA and TRB V and J templates and assembled into clonotypes. A clonotype was counted as expanded or contracted only when both edgeR and NoisET called the clonotype significant, with the noise models trained on biological replicates. For edgeR calls, the cutoffs were a false discovery rate-adjusted p below 0.01 and a log2 fold-change threshold of 1. As an exploratory analysis of dynamics, max-normalized trajectories of the 1000 most abundant clonotypes were examined with PCA combined with hierarchical clustering. Each responding clone was given a CD4 or CD8 phenotype based on the CD4+ and CD8+ repertoires, which had been sequenced separately. TCRdb reprocessed the public reads (quality trimming at Q25 with fastp, clone calling with MiXCR) and kept in-frame beta chains. CDR3 protein sequences are deduplicated, and each keeps its most common genes and DNA. The V and J calls and clone size are TCRdb's, not the authors'. This sample comprises 300,000 to 400,000 distinct CDR3 sequences, around 28% of them detected only once. The ten most abundant clones make up roughly 13% of the sample.

The data were obtained in a study of T-cell memory formation after mild COVID-19 (dated by TCRdb to the early 2020s). For the study in its entirety: Most TCR sequence clusters were specific to one of the two donors. In a couple of donors, T-cell clones that expanded and contracted after mild COVID-19 were followed by sequencing TCRalpha and TCRbeta repertoires longitudinally. The cohort was made up of two young adult volunteers, one female and one male, who were previously healthy.

V is reduced by 2 bases and J by 7 bases, leaving a spacing of 16 bases between them. The germline V gene sets CDR1 to KGHDR and CDR2 to SFDVKD. There are 15 amino acids in the CDR3, from cysteine to phenylalanine inclusive. Here the CDR3 DNA is all that survives: 45 bases in frame from base 1. Study-wide findings and limitations: SARS-CoV-2 specificity was not confirmed for the second-wave clones peaking on day 37. Contracting CD4+ clones appeared mostly in the CM and EM memory subsets, whereas CD8+ clones were enriched in EMRA. From day 15 to 85, contracting clones showed balanced CD4/CD8 phenotypes, whereas a second wave of clones that expanded from day 15 to 37 leaned towards CD4+. Only a couple of mild cases were covered by the study, and larger cohorts that include severe cases with pre-infection samples were considered necessary. Some responding clones were detected in pre-infection memory, suggesting pre-existing cross-reactive memory T cells joined the SARS-CoV-2 response.

The receptor comes from an adult woman who had mild COVID-19 (a few samples of this study predate the infection). The sample titles of this study are shuffled in the database, so cell type and time point are left out; the donor was told from shared clones. In this chain, TRBV24-1 is recombined with TRBJ2-5; TRBD1 is possibly the D segment (8 matching bases). The sample taken for sequencing was PBMCs or a T cell subset sorted from them (not recorded which). At the DNA level, the sequence is TGTGCCACCAGTGATTCCTCTACAGGGGGGGTGACCCAGTACTTC. This codes for CATSDSSTGGVTQYF.